The TCR beta chain under discussion was sequenced for a study of graft-versus-host responses after intestinal transplantation. At the level of the study: Multivisceral, liver-intestinal, or isolated intestinal transplants were given to recipients. Anti-thymocyte globulin induction preceded approximately three years of tacrolimus and steroid maintenance in all recipients.

Profiling relied on immunoSEQ multiplex PCR, and the TCRdb table lists in-frame clones only, not all of them. The table lists 25,000 or so clones, 82% of them singletons. The germline CDR1 and CDR2 sequences are LNHDA and SQIVND (reference sequence). Trimming cost V 3 bases and J 2 bases, with 12 bases left between them. The CDR3 is made up of 15 amino acids. In regard to this clone: Its antigen remains unknown.

The clonotype originates from a human donor who received an intestinal transplant. The specimen comprised unstimulated CD4+ T cells sorted from spleen or lymph node cells, sampled before intestinal transplant. The J gene is TRBJ2-3, the V gene TRBV19; D call uncertain. CDR3 residues: CASSISGPTTDTQYF. The CDR3 nucleotides read TGTGCCAGTAGTATTTCGGGCCCCACCACAGATACGCAGTATTTT.